This note documents a single TCR beta chain sequence. This record comes from a study of blood T cell repertoires in COVID-19. Original data processing: Nucleated cell number was recorded as an estimate derived from reference gene primer amplification. Method: immunoSEQ multiplex PCR; TCRdb's copy keeps in-frame clones and lacks some. V, J and clone size reflect that table, while D and trimming were determined from the DNA. Counted here are about 220,000 clones, about four fifths occurring once; the ten biggest clones make up 2.5%. Germline V CDR1 and CDR2: SEHNR, FQNEAQ (reference sequence). The CDR3 sequence is 15 residues long. Trimming took 3 bases from V and 4 from J, leaving 14 bases between them.

The rearrangement joins TRBV7-9 to TRBJ2-3, with a possible D match to TRBD2 (5 bases). The sequenced sample consisted of peripheral blood. The clonotype comes from a middle-aged woman with active or convalescent COVID-19. CDR3 bases: TGTGCCAGCAGCTTTTCTGAGGGTTCATCAGATACGCAGTATTTT. Protein sequence: CASSFSEGSSDTQYF.